These T cell receptor beta chains were read from a single sample in a study of cytotoxic CD8 clonotypes in ibrutinib-treated CLL. The repertoire was sequenced with immunoSEQ multiplex PCR; TCRdb's copy has only in-frame clones and lacks some. There are more than 200,000 clones in the sample; 70% occur only once, and about 16% lies in the top ten. The starting material was PBMCs, obtained after 24 months of ibrutinib treatment. These receptors all come from a human donor with chronic lymphocytic leukemia. Each CDR3 is given with its conserved first and last residue. The order of the fields is V gene, D gene, clone size, J gene, CDR3 protein, CDR3 DNA. The D gene is left open where the match is weak. The size entry is marked missing in some rows and otherwise reads once, few, many or a size class.

TRBV7-9	NA	NA	TRBJ2-7	CASSLEEGGYYEQYF	TGTGCCAGCAGCTTAGAGGAGGGAGGCTACTACGAGCAGTACTTC
TRBV2	TRBD1	NA	TRBJ2-2	CASSKNWDRVSGELFF	TGTGCCAGCAGTAAGAACTGGGACAGGGTCAGCGGGGAGCTGTTTTTT
TRBV20-1	NA	few	TRBJ2-1	CSVWNEQFF	TGCAGTGTGTGGAATGAGCAGTTCTTC
TRBV9	NA	NA	TRBJ2-1	CASSGTEQVRRNEQFF	TGTGCCAGCAGTGGGACGGAACAGGTGAGAAGGAATGAGCAGTTCTTC
TRBV5-6	TRBD1	NA	TRBJ1-5	CASSLGGTGSNQPQHF	TGTGCCAGCAGCTTGGGGGGGACAGGAAGCAATCAGCCCCAGCATTTT
TRBV11-3	TRBD2	NA	TRBJ2-1	CASSLVAGVAASSYNEQFF	TGTGCCAGCAGCTTAGTGGCGGGGGTTGCAGCGAGCTCCTACAATGAGCAGTTCTTC
TRBV6-5	NA	NA	TRBJ1-3	CASSYSPGTSGNTIYF	TGTGCCAGCAGTTACTCACCGGGGACTTCTGGAAACACCATATATTTT
TRBV7-2	TRBD2	NA	TRBJ2-7	CASSRRGSSYEQYF	TGTGCCAGCAGCCGTCGCGGGAGCTCCTACGAGCAGTACTTC
TRBV2	NA	NA	TRBJ2-3	CASSYFGGTDTQYF	TGTGCCAGCAGTTATTTTGGGGGCACAGATACGCAGTATTTT
TRBV6-4	TRBD1	few	TRBJ2-1	CASSAGTGYEQFF	TGTGCCAGCAGTGCCGGGACAGGGTATGAGCAGTTCTTC
TRBV2	NA	NA	TRBJ1-2	CASRGARNYGYTF	TGTGCCAGCAGGGGGGCGCGGAACTATGGCTACACCTTC
TRBV11-3	NA	NA	TRBJ2-3	CASSLDHVRTQYF	TGTGCCAGCAGCTTAGATCATGTGCGGACGCAGTATTTT
TRBV28	NA	NA	TRBJ1-5	CASSFGGSNQPQHF	TGTGCCAGCAGTTTCGGGGGTAGCAATCAGCCCCAGCATTTT
TRBV28	NA	NA	TRBJ1-4	CASSQWGTGEKLFF	TGTGCCAGCAGTCAATGGGGGACTGGGGAAAAACTGTTTTTT
TRBV11-3	TRBD1	NA	TRBJ2-2	CASSLGQGANTGELFF	TGTGCCAGCAGCTTAGGACAGGGGGCGAACACCGGGGAGCTGTTTTTT
TRBV9	TRBD2	NA	TRBJ2-7	CASSVQLAGGSDEQYF	TGTGCCAGCAGCGTCCAACTAGCGGGAGGGTCCGACGAGCAGTACTTC
TRBV11-1	NA	NA	TRBJ2-2	CASSPLLGKTGELFF	TGTGCCAGCAGCCCGTTATTGGGCAAGACCGGGGAGCTGTTTTTT
TRBV11-2	NA	NA	TRBJ2-7	CASSSQGYEQYF	TGTGCCAGCAGCTCACAGGGTTACGAGCAGTACTTC
TRBV6-5	NA	few	TRBJ2-7	CASSQDRDYEQYF	TGTGCCAGCAGTCAGGACAGAGACTACGAGCAGTACTTC
TRBV27	TRBD2	few	TRBJ2-2	CASSLIGSGRGTGELFF	TGTGCCAGCAGTTTAATTGGTAGCGGGAGAGGGACCGGGGAGCTGTTTTTT
TRBV28	TRBD2	few	TRBJ2-3	CASSFGLGPSTDTQYF	TGTGCCAGCAGTTTCGGACTAGGCCCTAGCACAGATACGCAGTATTTT
TRBV4-1	NA	NA	TRBJ2-7	CASSQGPGQSGQQYF	TGCGCCAGCAGCCAAGGCCCCGGACAAAGTGGGCAGCAGTACTTC
TRBV28	NA	NA	TRBJ2-7	CASSLSTSYEQYF	TGTGCCAGCAGTTTATCGACTAGCTACGAGCAGTACTTC
TRBV4-1	NA	few	TRBJ1-5	CASSTDSNQPQHF	TGCGCCAGCAGCACGGATTCGAATCAGCCCCAGCATTTT
TRBV5-1	TRBD1	few	TRBJ1-4	CASRSGQRSNEKLFF	TGCGCCAGCAGGTCGGGACAGCGATCTAATGAAAAACTGTTTTTT
TRBV27	NA	NA	TRBJ1-5	CASSLGTNSNQPQHF	TGTGCCAGCAGCCTCGGGACAAATAGCAATCAGCCCCAGCATTTT
TRBV7-3	NA	NA	TRBJ2-7	CASSLASGTSYEQYF	TGTGCCAGCAGCTTAGCTAGTGGGACTTCGTACGAGCAGTACTTC
TRBV9	TRBD2	once	TRBJ2-1	CASSGRGGSDGEQFF	TGTGCCAGCAGCGGGCGCGGCGGGAGTGATGGTGAGCAGTTCTTC
TRBV6-6	NA	NA	TRBJ2-4	CASSFTAKNIQYF	TGTGCCAGCAGTTTTACCGCCAAAAACATTCAGTACTTC
TRBV13	TRBD1	NA	TRBJ1-1	CASSLALTGPGTEAFF	TGTGCCAGCAGCTTAGCCCTGACAGGGCCGGGGACTGAAGCTTTCTTT
TRBV28	NA	few	TRBJ2-7	CASSSQGGTYEQYF	TGTGCCAGCAGTTCCCAAGGAGGGACCTACGAGCAGTACTTC
TRBV25-1	NA	NA	TRBJ2-7	CATHGPLTYEQYF	TGTGCCACACACGGGCCGTTGACCTACGAGCAGTACTTC
TRBV18	NA	NA	TRBJ2-5	CASSPLPGETQYF	TGTGCCAGCTCACCACTTCCTGGGGAGACCCAGTACTTC
TRBV13	NA	few	TRBJ1-1	CASTPPQAGSTEAFF	TGTGCCAGCACCCCCCCCCAGGCAGGAAGCACTGAAGCTTTCTTT
TRBV5-3	TRBD1	NA	TRBJ2-5	CARSSTGTGEFGETQYF	TGTGCCAGAAGCTCGACTGGGACAGGGGAATTCGGAGAGACCCAGTACTTC
TRBV28	NA	many	TRBJ2-7	CASRGSYEQYF	TGTGCCAGCAGGGGGTCCTACGAGCAGTACTTC
TRBV30	NA	NA	TRBJ2-3	CAWRRVGPTDTQYF	TGTGCCTGGAGGCGTGTCGGACCCACAGATACGCAGTATTTT
TRBV27	TRBD2	NA	TRBJ2-7	CASSFRLSLAGTYEQYF	TGTGCCAGCAGTTTCCGACTCTCCCTAGCGGGTACCTACGAGCAGTACTTC
TRBV6-5	TRBD1	few	TRBJ2-1	CASSYGTGPFMEQFF	TGTGCCAGCAGTTATGGGACAGGGCCCTTCATGGAGCAGTTCTTC
TRBV27	TRBD1	few	TRBJ1-1	CASSRDGQGASTEAFF	TGTGCCAGCAGTCGAGACGGACAGGGGGCGAGCACTGAAGCTTTCTTT